This T cell receptor beta chain was captured in a study of blood T cell repertoires in COVID-19. Whole-study context: The United States, Italy and Spain supplied acute and convalescent COVID-19 samples. Nucleic acid was either cDNA or gDNA, and it came from T cells, B-cell-depleted T cells, or PBMCs.

This CDR3 is 12 amino acids long. Germline V CDR1 and CDR2: SGHTA, FQGTGA. V was pared by 3 bases and J by 8 bases, with 8 bases between. As handled by the study authors: The assay estimated nucleated cells by amplifying reference gene primers. Clones were sequenced by immunoSEQ multiplex PCR, and TCRdb holds only the in-frame ones, with some missing. V and J calls and clone size are given by that table; D and trimming were obtained from the DNA. The sample holds 190,000 or so clones, more than 75% seen once. The chain uses TRBV7-3 and TRBJ2-1, with D perhaps TRBD1 (5 bases). The sequence came from a woman aged 18-30 years who had recovered from COVID-19. The source material was peripheral blood. This CDR3 reads CASSFRGDEQFF. CDR3 coding DNA: TGTGCCAGCAGCTTTAGGGGTGATGAGCAGTTCTTC.